This T cell receptor beta chain was captured by sequencing in a study of blood T cell repertoires in COVID-19. As for the study in general: Sites in the United States, Italy and Spain provided acute and convalescent COVID-19 samples. PBMCs, B-cell-depleted T cells, or T cells were the source of the cDNA or gDNA that made up the material.

The CDR3 sequence is 15 residues long. CDR1 SGHDN and CDR2 FVKESK come from the germline V gene. V shed 6 bases and J shed 4 bases, with 16 bases lying between them. Per the original methods: Reference gene primer amplification gave nucleated cell count estimates. Sequenced by immunoSEQ multiplex PCR; TCRdb stores in-frame clones only, minus some. The DNA was the basis for D and trimming; V, J and clone size are from that table. This table holds some 150,000 clones, around 81% found once. V is TRBV14 and J is TRBJ2-1; maybe TRBD2 (6 bases). Sequencing was carried out using peripheral blood. The clonotype was recovered from a woman aged 55-70 years with active or convalescent COVID-19. The CDR3 here is CASRPIAEPYNEQFF. DNA for the CDR3: TGTGCCAGCAGGCCTATAGCGGAACCTTACAATGAGCAGTTCTTC.